This is a list of T cell receptor beta chains from one sample in a study of shared clonotypes between healthy human individuals. Libraries were prepared by immunoSEQ multiplex PCR; TCRdb keeps only in-frame clonotypes and omits some of them. In the table there are about 490,000 clones, about 82% of which are singletons. The sample consisted of PBMCs. These receptors were collected from a woman aged 40 to 50 in good health. Some clones in this sample may be carry-over from other donors' samples. Both conserved end residues are part of each CDR3. D genes are given only for firm matches. Expanded clones get a size class; other rows say once, few or many, or leave the size out.

>TRBJ2-2|TRBV6-5|.|TRBD2
CASTLAGGRTGELFF
TGTGCCAGCACACTAGCGGGAGGTCGGACCGGGGAGCTGTTTTTT
>TRBJ2-5|TRBV2|.|.
CASSETPGMGETQYF
TGTGCCAGCAGTGAAACCCCGGGGATGGGGGAGACCCAGTACTTC
>TRBJ2-7|TRBV6-6|few|TRBD2
CASSLGGRADEQYF
TGTGCCAGCAGTCTGGGTGGGAGGGCCGACGAGCAGTACTTC
>TRBJ2-7|TRBV5-1|.|.
CASSQSLEYEQYF
TGCGCCAGCAGCCAAAGTCTGGAATACGAGCAGTACTTC
>TRBJ2-6|TRBV4-3|.|.
CASSQPSVGYSGANVLTF
TGCGCCAGCAGCCAACCCTCGGTGGGCTACTCTGGGGCCAACGTCCTGACTTTC
>TRBJ2-7|TRBV10-3|.|.
CAISESVVGRGNEQYF
TGTGCCATCAGTGAGTCTGTGGTGGGGAGAGGGAACGAGCAGTACTTC
>TRBJ1-1|TRBV27|.|.
CASSVTWGTEAFF
TGTGCCAGCAGTGTAACATGGGGAACTGAAGCTTTCTTT
>TRBJ2-2|TRBV7-3|.|TRBD2
CASSPLPSGRARTGELFF
TGTGCCAGCAGCCCCCTCCCGAGCGGGAGGGCCCGAACCGGGGAGCTGTTTTTT
>TRBJ1-5|TRBV30|few|.
CAWSVTGNQPQHF
TGTGCCTGGAGTGTGACAGGCAATCAGCCCCAGCATTTT
>TRBJ2-7|TRBV7-2|.|TRBD1
CASSLPTGGTYEQYF
TGTGCCAGCAGCTTACCGACAGGGGGAACCTACGAGCAGTACTTC
>TRBJ2-4|TRBV11-2|.|.
CASSLEIGGIQYF
TGTGCCAGCAGCTTAGAAATTGGGGGCATTCAGTACTTC
>TRBJ2-7|TRBV6-5|.|.
CASSYRRPNGEQYF
TGTGCCAGCAGTTACCGAAGACCTAATGGAGAGCAGTACTTC
>TRBJ1-2|TRBV2|.|.
CASTGPNYGYTF
TGTGCCAGCACAGGGCCTAACTATGGCTACACCTTC
>TRBJ1-4|TRBV2|.|.
CASRGGEAEKLFF
TGTGCCAGCAGGGGAGGGGAAGCGGAAAAACTGTTTTTT
>TRBJ2-7|TRBV7-2|.|.
CASKEYYEQYF
TGTGCCAGCAAGGAGTACTACGAGCAGTACTTC
>TRBJ2-7|TRBV5-4|.|.
CASRNDRLSYEQYF
TGTGCCAGCAGAAACGACAGGCTGTCCTACGAGCAGTACTTC
>TRBJ2-2|TRBV6-1|.|.
CAIFYTGELFF
TGTGCCATATTTTACACCGGGGAGCTGTTTTTT
>TRBJ2-2|TRBV30|.|.
CAWSVWTVTNTGELFF
TGTGCCTGGAGTGTCTGGACAGTCACGAACACCGGGGAGCTGTTTTTT
>TRBJ2-3|TRBV4-1|.|.
CASSQEGHPEDTQYF
TGCGCCAGCAGCCAAGAGGGACACCCAGAAGATACGCAGTATTTT
>TRBJ1-1|TRBV6-1|once|.
CASRRGTNTEAFF
TGTGCCAGCAGACGCGGGACGAACACTGAAGCTTTCTTT
>TRBJ2-2|TRBV25-1|.|.
CASSESVRRGNTRELFF
TGTGCCAGCAGTGAATCGGTCAGGAGAGGGAACACCAGGGAGCTGTTTTTT
>TRBJ1-1|TRBV2|few|.
CASAYRAEAFF
TGTGCCAGCGCATACAGGGCTGAAGCTTTCTTT
>TRBJ2-1|TRBV28|.|.
CASSFGSFSYNEQFF
TGTGCCAGCAGTTTTGGGTCTTTTTCCTACAATGAGCAGTTCTTC
>TRBJ2-1|TRBV10-1|.|TRBD2
CASSDPGGPREQFF
TGCGCCAGCAGTGATCCGGGAGGGCCTCGGGAGCAGTTCTTC
>TRBJ1-1|TRBV6-4|many|.
CASSDEGGTEAFF
TGTGCCAGCAGTGACGAGGGAGGGACTGAAGCTTTCTTT
>TRBJ2-3|TRBV6-1|few|TRBD1
CATTGQGNTDTQYF
TGTGCCACTACGGGACAGGGAAACACAGATACGCAGTATTTT
>TRBJ2-1|TRBV27|few|.
CASSLYTPEGPSEQFF
TGTGCCAGCAGTTTATACACGCCGGAGGGCCCGTCTGAGCAGTTCTTC
>TRBJ1-1|TRBV2|few|.
CASSAFAQPSF
TGTGCCAGCAGTGCTTTCGCTCAGCCCTCCTTT
>TRBJ2-7|TRBV7-8|.|.
CASSLTGTEQYF
TGTGCCAGCAGCTTAACGGGGACCGAGCAGTACTTC
>TRBJ2-3|TRBV6-5|.|TRBD2
CASRGTITDTQYF
TGTGCCAGCAGAGGGACTATTACAGATACGCAGTATTTT
>TRBJ2-7|TRBV4-1|.|.
CASSPEITYEQYF
TGCGCCAGCAGCCCGGAGATAACCTACGAGCAGTACTTC
>TRBJ2-7|TRBV29-1|few|TRBD2
CSGRLAGDGEQYF
TGCAGCGGGCGACTAGCGGGAGACGGGGAGCAGTACTTC